These 9 T cell receptor beta chains originate from one sample sequenced in a study of cytomegalovirus exposure and HLA in healthy donors. The PCR had 60 Vbeta and 13 Jbeta primers. Sequenced by immunoSEQ multiplex PCR; TCRdb stores in-frame clones only, minus some. Found here are 130,000 to 150,000 clones, 76% of them singletons; the top ten hold 1.5% to 2%. Sequenced material: PBMCs. These receptor sequences come from a woman aged 40 to 50 in good health and CMV-seronegative.

This clone has just a few counts. The rearrangement links TRBV25-1 to TRBJ1-2, with 7 bases aligning to TRBD1. From germline, CDR1 is MGHDK and CDR2 SYGVNS. After removal of 7 bases from V and 6 bases from J, the junction contained 5 bases not matched to a gene. This CDR3 has 12 residues. CDR3 protein: CASTLTGNGYTF. CDR3 in DNA: TGTGCCAGCACCCTGACAGGGAATGGCTACACCTTC.

The V call is TRBV4-1, the J call TRBJ2-2, with D hard to call. Germline V lookup: CDR1 MGHRA, CDR2 YSYEKL. CDR3 size: 18 residues. V was pared by 0 bases and J by 5 bases, with 19 bases between. DNA of the CDR3: TGCGCCAGCAGCCAAGAATCCCTACTACGTCGCGGAACCGGGGAGCTGTTTTTT. It yields the protein CASSQESLLRRGTGELFF.

The chain carries TRBV9 and TRBJ1-5, with 9 bases identical to TRBD1. Germline assignment: CDR1 SGDLS and CDR2 YYNGEE. V was pared by 2 bases and J by 1 base, with 4 bases of the junction left unmatched. This CDR3 spans 16 amino acids. The CDR3 nucleotides read TGTGCCAGCAGCGTTCGGACAGGGGAGAGCAATCAGCCCCAGCATTTT. Protein sequence: CASSVRTGESNQPQHF. The full variable domain, completed using reference TRBV9 and TRBJ1-5, is DSGVTQTPKHLITATGQRVTLRCSPRSGDLSVYWYQQSLDQGLQFLIQYYNGEERAKGNILERFSAQQFPDLHSELNLSSLELGDSALYFCASSVRTGESNQPQHFGDGTRLSIL.

The CDR3 loop is CASRIGLAGIEKNIQYF. The CDR3 bases are TGTGCCAGCAGGATTGGACTAGCGGGGATCGAAAAAAACATTCAGTACTTC. This chain links TRBV11-2 with TRBJ2-4; 12 nucleotides align to TRBD2. Germline lookup yields CDR1 SGHAT and CDR2 FQNNGV. This CDR3 spans 17 amino acids. V shed 6 bases, J shed 4 bases, and the junction held 10 bases outside the gene matches.

The gene calls are TRBV27 and TRBJ1-6; weak D call: TRBD1 (5 bases). Per germline, CDR1 MNHEY and CDR2 SMNVEV (reference sequence). With 5 bases removed from V and 3 bases from J, the gap between germline ends came to 14 bases. The CDR3 has 16 residues. The CDR3 loop is CASSDSSPLYNSPLHF. CDR3 nucleotides: TGTGCCAGCAGTGACAGCTCCCCGCTCTATAATTCACCCCTCCACTTT.

This chain joins TRBV7-8 and TRBJ2-3; 8 bases are a match to TRBD2. CDR3 length: 16 amino acids. Germline V lookup: CDR1 SGHVS, CDR2 FQNEAQ. With V trimmed by 1 base and J by 5 bases, 8 bases remained unmatched. CDR3 amino acids: CASSLVLRAGVDTQYF. CDR3 DNA: TGTGCCAGCAGCTTAGTACTCAGAGCGGGAGTAGATACGCAGTATTTT. Filled out from reference TRBV7-8 and TRBJ2-3, the complete variable domain reads GAGVSQSPRYKVAKRGQDVALRCDPISGHVSLFWYQQALGQGPEFLTYFQNEAQLDKSGLPSDRFFAERPEGSVSTLKIQRTQQEDSAVYLCASSLVLRAGVDTQYFGPGTRLTVL.

The chain joins TRBV6-1 to TRBJ2-1, with 7 bases fitting TRBD2. Germline CDR1 MNHNS, CDR2 SASEGT. V shed 3 bases, J shed 5 bases, and the junction held 7 bases outside the gene matches. This CDR3 contains 15 residues. CDR3 in DNA: TGTGCCAGCAGTGAGATGAGCGGGGCGAACAATGAGCAGTTCTTC. Translated, it gives CASSEMSGANNEQFF.

This chain uses TRBV27 with TRBJ2-1, with 8 positions matching TRBD2. The germline CDR1 and CDR2 sequences are MNHEY and SMNVEV (reference sequence). This CDR3 is 16 amino acids long. V shed 4 bases, J shed 4 bases, and the junction held 9 bases outside the gene matches. CDR3 sequence reads: CASSSTGLASYNEQFF. CDR3 nucleotides: TGTGCCAGCAGTTCCACTGGACTAGCCAGTTACAATGAGCAGTTCTTC.

The V and J genes are TRBV27 and TRBJ2-1; TRBD1 matches at 9 bases. The J segment lost 4 bases and the V segment lost 3 bases, leaving 1 base of the junction unmatched. Germline V gives CDR1 MNHEY, CDR2 SMNVEV (reference sequence). This CDR3 region has 14 residues. The CDR3 reads CASSLGTGYNEQFF. The CDR3 region has the DNA TGTGCCAGCAGTTTGGGGACAGGGTACAATGAGCAGTTCTTC.